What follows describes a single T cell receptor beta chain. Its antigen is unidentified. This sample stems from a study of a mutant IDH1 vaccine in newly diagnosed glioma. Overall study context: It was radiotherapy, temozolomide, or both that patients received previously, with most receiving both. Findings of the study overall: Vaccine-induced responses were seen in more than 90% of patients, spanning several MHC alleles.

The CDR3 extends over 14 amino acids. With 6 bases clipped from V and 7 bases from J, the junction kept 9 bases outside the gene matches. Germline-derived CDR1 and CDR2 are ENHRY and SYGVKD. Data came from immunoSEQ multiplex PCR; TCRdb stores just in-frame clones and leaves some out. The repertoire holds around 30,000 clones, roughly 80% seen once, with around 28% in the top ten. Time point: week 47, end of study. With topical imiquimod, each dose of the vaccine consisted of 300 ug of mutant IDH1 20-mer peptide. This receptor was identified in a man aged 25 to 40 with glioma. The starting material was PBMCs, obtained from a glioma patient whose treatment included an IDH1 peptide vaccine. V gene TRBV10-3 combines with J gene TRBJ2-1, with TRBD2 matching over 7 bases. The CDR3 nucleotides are TGTGCCATCAGCACCGGACTAGGTGAAAATGAGCAGTTCTTC. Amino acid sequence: CAISTGLGENEQFF.